This TCR beta chain is drawn from a study of cytomegalovirus exposure and HLA in healthy donors. Study-level information: From HLA-typed donors, an early data release held tens of millions of unique TCRs.

This PCR relied on a set of 60 Vbeta primers and 13 Jbeta primers. TCRdb's copy holds only in-frame clones and misses some; the assay was immunoSEQ multiplex PCR. Recorded for this sample: roughly 140,000 clones. Notes on this clone: The target antigen is unknown.

Study outcomes and limitations: The authors considered a cluster of highly shared sequence variants likely to be a sequencing artifact. Some segments of the V type, notably TRBV6-2 and TRBV6-3, were excluded as indistinguishable. Later findings reportedly placed an Asian-associated ancestry cluster below the roughly 730-donor mean for N-insertions.

The CDR3 length is 13 residues. The V gene lost 5 bases and the J gene lost 3 bases, with 11 bases spanning the gap. Germline assignment: CDR1 SGHAT and CDR2 FQNNGV. The chain uses TRBV11-2 and TRBJ2-7; tentatively, D is TRBD2 (5 bases). The sequenced sample was PBMCs. This TCR was sampled from a man in his forties or fifties in good health and CMV-seronegative. The CDR3 DNA reads as TGTGCCAGCAGCCAGGCCGGAGGCTACGAGCAGTACTTC. Translated, it gives CASSQAGGYEQYF.